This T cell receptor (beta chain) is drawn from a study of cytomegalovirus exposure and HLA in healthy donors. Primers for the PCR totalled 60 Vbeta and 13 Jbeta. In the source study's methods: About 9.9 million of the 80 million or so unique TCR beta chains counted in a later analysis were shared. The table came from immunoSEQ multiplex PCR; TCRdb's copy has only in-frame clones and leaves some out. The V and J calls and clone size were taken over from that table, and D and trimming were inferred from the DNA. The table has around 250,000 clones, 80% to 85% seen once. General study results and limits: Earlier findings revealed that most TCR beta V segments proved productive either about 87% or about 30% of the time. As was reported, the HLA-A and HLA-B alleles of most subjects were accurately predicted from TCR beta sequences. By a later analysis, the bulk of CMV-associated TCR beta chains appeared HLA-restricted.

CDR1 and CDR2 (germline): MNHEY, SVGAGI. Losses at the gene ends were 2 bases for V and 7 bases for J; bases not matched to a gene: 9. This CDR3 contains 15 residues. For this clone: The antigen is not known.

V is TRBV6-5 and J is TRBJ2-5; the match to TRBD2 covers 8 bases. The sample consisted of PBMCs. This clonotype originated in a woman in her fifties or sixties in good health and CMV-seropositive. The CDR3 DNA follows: TGTGCCAGCAGTTACGGCGCGGGAGGCGAAGGGACCCAGTACTTC. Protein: CASSYGAGGEGTQYF.